Each of the 18 T cell receptor beta chains below was sequenced from the same sample in a study of blood T cell repertoires in COVID-19. The repertoire was sequenced with immunoSEQ multiplex PCR; TCRdb's copy has only in-frame clones and lacks some. The table lists some 400,000 clones, roughly 92% of them singletons, with 0.86% in the top ten. Sample: PBMCs or T cells enriched from blood (not recorded which). The receptors derive from a woman in her thirties or forties who had been exposed to COVID-19.

The rearrangement links TRBV7-8 to TRBJ1-6; D remains ambiguous. Trimming pared 2 bases from V and 6 bases from J, leaving 8 bases between. The CDR3 is 14 amino acids. The germline V gene encodes CDR1 SGHVS and CDR2 FQNEAQ. CDR3 sequence (DNA): TGTGCCAGCAGCTTACGACAAGTTAATTCACCCCTCCACTTT. Translation gives CASSLRQVNSPLHF.

V and J are TRBV9 and TRBJ1-3, with D unclear. Germline V CDR1 and CDR2: SGDLS, YYNGEE. V dropped 2 bases and J dropped 0 bases, with 9 bases sitting between them. The CDR3 length is 15 residues. This CDR3 reads CASSVSPSSGNTIYF. The CDR3 DNA reads TGTGCCAGCAGCGTGTCACCGAGCTCTGGAAACACCATATATTTT.

A few counts support this clone. V is TRBV9 and J is TRBJ2-1, with 11 bases aligning to TRBD2. V lost 4 bases and J lost 9; bases outside the gene matches: 12. Germline V gene sequence: CDR1 SGDLS, CDR2 YYNGEE. The CDR3 loop spans 16 amino acids. This CDR3 is CASSTRSSGGALEQFF. The CDR3 DNA follows: TGTGCCAGCAGCACCAGGAGTAGCGGGGGGGCACTTGAGCAGTTCTTC.

This chain links TRBV9 with TRBJ2-1; TRBD2 matches at 10 bases. J was trimmed by 5 bases and V by 2 bases; bases with no gene match: 7. The CDR3 sequence is 16 residues long. Germline assignment: CDR1 SGDLS and CDR2 YYNGEE. The CDR3 DNA sequence: TGTGCCAGCAGCGTCTCGTTTCTAGCGGGGGACAATGAGCAGTTCTTC. Translating it yields CASSVSFLAGDNEQFF.

This chain uses TRBV6-5 with TRBJ1-2; TRBD1 matches 9 bases. The germline gives CDR1 MNHEY, CDR2 SVGAGI. The J segment lost 12 bases and the V segment lost 5 bases, leaving 7 bases of the junction unmatched. The CDR3 length is 12 residues. The CDR3 reads CASSPRDRDHTF. CDR3 in DNA: TGTGCCAGCAGTCCCCGGGACAGGGACCACACCTTC.

The chain links TRBV7-8 to TRBJ2-7; D is possibly TRBD2 (7 bases). Looked up from germline, CDR1 is SGHVS and CDR2 is FQNEAQ. V lost 5 bases to trimming and J lost 4 bases, with 18 bases between them. The CDR3 has 15 residues. The CDR3 protein is CASSQEAGAQYEQYF. CDR3 bases: TGTGCCAGCAGCCAAGAGGCGGGGGCACAATACGAGCAGTACTTC.

This clone was detected only once. The chain is built from TRBV19 and TRBJ1-2, with 9 bases fitting TRBD1. With V trimmed by 8 bases and J by 6 bases, 19 bases remained unmatched. Germline CDR1 LNHDA, CDR2 SQIVND (reference sequence). This CDR3 is 17 amino acids long. CDR3 loop: CASAGRWTGAEVDGYTF. Written as DNA, the CDR3 is TGTGCCAGTGCGGGTAGATGGACAGGGGCAGAAGTCGATGGCTACACCTTC.

This clone appeared a single time. This chain joins TRBV3-1 (or the pseudogene TRBV3-2) and TRBJ1-1; 10 bases agree with TRBD1. V shed 4 bases and J 7 bases; nucleotides not matched to a gene: 18. CDR1 LGHDT and CDR2 YNNKEL come from the germline V gene (reference sequence). The CDR3 has 18 residues. The CDR3 region is CASSPRDRGAGNQYEAFF. The CDR3 DNA is TGTGCCAGCAGCCCGAGGGACAGGGGTGCGGGGAACCAGTATGAAGCTTTCTTT.

V usage is TRBV11-3 and J usage is TRBJ2-5; TRBD2 might be the D (6 bases). The germline V gene has CDR1 SGHNT and CDR2 YENEEA. The CDR3 has 14 amino acids. Trimming removed 7 bases from V and 2 bases from J, with 14 bases in between. CDR3: CASTRDFDQETQYF. The CDR3 DNA sequence: TGTGCCAGCACCCGGGACTTCGATCAAGAGACCCAGTACTTC.

The genes are TRBV25-1 and TRBJ1-3; 11 bases map to TRBD1. Trimming took 4 bases from V and 4 from J; bases not matched to a gene: 0. This CDR3 has 14 residues. CDR1 and CDR2 (germline): MGHDK, SYGVNS. The CDR3 spells CASSGTGGGNTIYF. Here the CDR3 DNA reads TGTGCCAGCAGTGGGACAGGGGGCGGAAACACCATATATTTT.

The chain combines TRBV7-3 with TRBJ2-5; D may be TRBD2 (5 bases). Germline V gene data show CDR1 as SGHTA and CDR2 as FQGTGA. The length of the CDR3 is 13 residues. V dropped 0 bases and J dropped 5 bases, with 7 bases sitting between them. The CDR3 coding sequence is TGTGCCAGCAGCTTAACGCCGGGGGAGACCCAGTACTTC. It specifies CASSLTPGETQYF.

The chain links TRBV7-2 to TRBJ2-3, with unresolved D. The CDR3 spans 12 residues. In germline, CDR1 is SGHTA, CDR2 FQGNSA. Trimming removed 11 bases at V and 1 base at J, with 10 bases between. CDR3 bases: TGTGCCTGTGGTCGGGGCACAGATACGCAGTATTTT. Protein sequence: CACGRGTDTQYF.

V gene TRBV24-1 combines with J gene TRBJ1-5, with D perhaps TRBD1 (5 bases). Deletions cut 3 bases from V and 8 bases from J, with 10 bases between. The CDR3 is 13 amino acids. Germline V lookup: CDR1 KGHDR, CDR2 SFDVKD. The CDR3 coding sequence is TGTGCCACCAGTGATACCACAGGCAAGCCCCAGCATTTT. It specifies CATSDTTGKPQHF.

The V and J genes are TRBV7-2 and TRBJ2-2; D not certain. With 5 bases removed from V and 0 bases from J, the gap between germline ends came to 10 bases. In germline, CDR1 is SGHTA, CDR2 FQGNSA. The CDR3 has 15 amino acids. The CDR3 is CASSPARANTGELFF. In DNA form, the CDR3 reads TGTGCCAGCAGCCCCGCACGGGCGAACACCGGGGAGCTGTTTTTT.

The rearrangement joins TRBV2 to TRBJ1-6, with 8 positions matching TRBD1. V lost 2 bases to trimming and J lost 4 bases; unmatched junction nucleotides: 1. CDR1 is SNHLY and CDR2 is FYNNEI in the germline V gene. The CDR3 is 15 residues long. The CDR3 loop is CASSERQGYNSPLHF. DNA of the CDR3: TGTGCCAGCAGTGAAAGACAGGGGTATAATTCACCCCTCCACTTT.

The V and J genes are TRBV2 and TRBJ2-5, with a tentative D call TRBD1 (5 bases). This CDR3 has 13 amino acids. CDR1 and CDR2 (germline): SNHLY, FYNNEI. Deletions cut 4 bases from V and 2 bases from J, with 8 bases between. The CDR3 bases are TGTGCCAGCAGTGCGACAGTTCAAGAGACCCAGTACTTC. This translates into CASSATVQETQYF.

The chain combines TRBV27 with TRBJ2-5; 9 positions agree with TRBD1. V lost 5 bases to trimming and J lost 7 bases; unmatched junction nucleotides: 14. CDR3 length: 16 amino acids. The germline V gene has CDR1 MNHEY and CDR2 SMNVEV (reference sequence). The CDR3 is CASSPLLTGGWGTQYF. In DNA form, the CDR3 reads TGTGCCAGCAGTCCCCTCTTAACAGGGGGCTGGGGGACCCAGTACTTC.

The chain carries TRBV2 and TRBJ2-7; D possibly corresponds to TRBD2 (6 bases). V shed 8 bases and J shed 2 bases, with 7 bases lying between them. Germline V lookup: CDR1 SNHLY, CDR2 FYNNEI. The CDR3 length is 11 residues. The DNA for the CDR3 is TGTGCCAGCGGGGGGACCTACGAGCAGTACTTC. It specifies CASGGTYEQYF.